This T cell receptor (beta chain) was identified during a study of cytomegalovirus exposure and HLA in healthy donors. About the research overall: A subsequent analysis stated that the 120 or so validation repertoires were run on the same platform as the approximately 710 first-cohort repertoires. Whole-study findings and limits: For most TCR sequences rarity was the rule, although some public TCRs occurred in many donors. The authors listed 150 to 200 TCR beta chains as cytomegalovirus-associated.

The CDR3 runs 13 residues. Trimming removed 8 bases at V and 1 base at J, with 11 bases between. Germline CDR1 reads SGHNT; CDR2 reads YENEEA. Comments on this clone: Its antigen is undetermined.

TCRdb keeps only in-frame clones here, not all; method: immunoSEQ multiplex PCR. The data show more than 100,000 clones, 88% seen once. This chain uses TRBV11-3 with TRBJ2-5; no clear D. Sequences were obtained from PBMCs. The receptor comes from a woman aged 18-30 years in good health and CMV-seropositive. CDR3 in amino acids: CASPLRVQETQYF. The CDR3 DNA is TGTGCCAGCCCACTCCGGGTCCAAGAGACCCAGTACTTC.